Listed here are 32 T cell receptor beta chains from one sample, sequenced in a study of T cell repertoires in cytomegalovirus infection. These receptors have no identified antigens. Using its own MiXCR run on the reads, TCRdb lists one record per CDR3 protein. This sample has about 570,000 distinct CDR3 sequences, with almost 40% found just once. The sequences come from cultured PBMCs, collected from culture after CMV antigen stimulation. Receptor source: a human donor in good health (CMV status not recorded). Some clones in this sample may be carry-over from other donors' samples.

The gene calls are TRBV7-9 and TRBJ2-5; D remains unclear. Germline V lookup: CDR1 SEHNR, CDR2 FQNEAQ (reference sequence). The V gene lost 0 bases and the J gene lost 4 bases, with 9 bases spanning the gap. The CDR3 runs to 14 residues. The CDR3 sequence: CASSLAADGETQYF. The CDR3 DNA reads TGTGCCAGCAGCTTAGCGGCAGATGGAGAGACCCAGTACTTC.

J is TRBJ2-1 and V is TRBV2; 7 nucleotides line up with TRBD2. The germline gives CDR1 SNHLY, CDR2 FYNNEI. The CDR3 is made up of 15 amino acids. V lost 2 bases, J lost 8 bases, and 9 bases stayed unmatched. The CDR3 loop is CASSERLAVGDEQFF. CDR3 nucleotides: TGTGCCAGCAGTGAACGGCTAGCGGTTGGCGATGAGCAGTTCTTC. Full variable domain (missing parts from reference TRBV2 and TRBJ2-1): EPEVTQTPSHQVTQMGQEVILRCVPISNHLYFYWYRQILGQKVEFLVSFYNNEISEKSEIFDDQFSVERPDGSNFTLKIRSTKLEDSAMYFCASSERLAVGDEQFFGPGTRLTVL.

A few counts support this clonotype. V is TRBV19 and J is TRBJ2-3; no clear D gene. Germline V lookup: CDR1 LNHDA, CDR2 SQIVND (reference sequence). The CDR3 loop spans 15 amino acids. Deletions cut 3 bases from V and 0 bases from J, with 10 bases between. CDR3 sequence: CASSMSVLSTDTQYF. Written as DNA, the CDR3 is TGTGCCAGTAGTATGTCCGTCCTTAGCACAGATACGCAGTATTTT.

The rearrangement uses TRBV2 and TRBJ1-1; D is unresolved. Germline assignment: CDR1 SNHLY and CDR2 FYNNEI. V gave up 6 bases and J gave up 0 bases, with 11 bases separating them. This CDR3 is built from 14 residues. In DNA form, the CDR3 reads TGTGCCAGCAGCCCGTCGGACGTGAACACTGAAGCTTTCTTT. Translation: CASSPSDVNTEAFF.

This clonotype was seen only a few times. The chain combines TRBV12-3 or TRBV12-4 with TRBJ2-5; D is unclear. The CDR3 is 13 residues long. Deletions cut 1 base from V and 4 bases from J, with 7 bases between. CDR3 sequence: CASSLESGETQYF. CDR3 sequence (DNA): TGTGCCAGCAGTTTAGAGTCGGGAGAGACCCAGTACTTC.

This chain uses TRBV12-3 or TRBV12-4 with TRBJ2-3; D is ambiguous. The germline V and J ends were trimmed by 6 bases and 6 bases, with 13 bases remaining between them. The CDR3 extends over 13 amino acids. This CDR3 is CASSTGRRDTQYF. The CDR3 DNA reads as TGTGCCAGCAGCACCGGGCGCCGGGATACGCAGTATTTT.

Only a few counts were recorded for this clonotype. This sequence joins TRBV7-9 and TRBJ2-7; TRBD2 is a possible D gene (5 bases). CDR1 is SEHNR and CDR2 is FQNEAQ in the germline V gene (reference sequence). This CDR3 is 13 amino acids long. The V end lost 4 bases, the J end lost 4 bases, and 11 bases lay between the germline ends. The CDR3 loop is CASSSPGNYEQYF. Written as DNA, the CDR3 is TGTGCCAGCAGCTCTCCGGGGAATTACGAGCAGTACTTC.

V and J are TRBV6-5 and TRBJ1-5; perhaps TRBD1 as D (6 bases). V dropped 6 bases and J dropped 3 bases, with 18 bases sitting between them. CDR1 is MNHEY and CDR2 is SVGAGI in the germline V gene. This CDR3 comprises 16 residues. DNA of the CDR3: TGTGCCAGCAGCCCTACCGGGCAGGGGAACAATCAGCCCCAGCATTTT. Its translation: CASSPTGQGNNQPQHF.

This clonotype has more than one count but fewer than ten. CDR3: CASSLGQGRKLFF. CDR3 bases: TGTGCCAGCAGCTTAGGTCAGGGAAGAAAACTGTTTTTT. The rearrangement links TRBV7-4 to TRBJ1-4, with D maybe TRBD1 (5 bases). Trimming left V 1 base short and J 10 bases short, with 10 bases between. Per the germline V gene, CDR1 is SGHVT and CDR2 is SQSDAQ. The CDR3 is 13 residues long.

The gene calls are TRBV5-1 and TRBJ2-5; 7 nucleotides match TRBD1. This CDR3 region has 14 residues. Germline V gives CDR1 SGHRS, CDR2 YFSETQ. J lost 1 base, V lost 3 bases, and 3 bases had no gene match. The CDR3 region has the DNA TGCGCCAGCAGCTCACCAGGGGGCCAAGAGACCCAGTACTTC. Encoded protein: CASSSPGGQETQYF.

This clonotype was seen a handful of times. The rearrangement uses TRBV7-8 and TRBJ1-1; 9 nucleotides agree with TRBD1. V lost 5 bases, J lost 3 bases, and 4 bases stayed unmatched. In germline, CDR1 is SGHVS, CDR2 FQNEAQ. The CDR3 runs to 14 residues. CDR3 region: CASSPRQGDTEAFF. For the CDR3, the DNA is TGTGCCAGCAGCCCAAGACAGGGGGACACTGAAGCTTTCTTT.

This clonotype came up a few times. Here the CDR3 DNA reads TGCGCCAGCAGCCCGTACGTCAGACAGGGAGGCTCCTACAATGAGCAGTTCTTC. Translated, it gives CASSPYVRQGGSYNEQFF. The J gene is TRBJ2-1, the V gene TRBV5-1; TRBD1 is a possible D gene (7 bases). The V and J ends lost 4 bases and 0 bases respectively, with 20 bases between them. Germline V gene lookup returns CDR1 SGHRS and CDR2 YFSETQ. The CDR3 is 18 amino acids.

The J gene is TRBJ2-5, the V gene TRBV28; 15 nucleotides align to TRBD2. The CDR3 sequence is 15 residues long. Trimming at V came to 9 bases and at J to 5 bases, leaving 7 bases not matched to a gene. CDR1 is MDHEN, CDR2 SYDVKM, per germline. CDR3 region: CASGLAGGWGETQYF. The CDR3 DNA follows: TGTGCCAGTGGACTAGCGGGGGGGTGGGGTGAGACCCAGTACTTC.

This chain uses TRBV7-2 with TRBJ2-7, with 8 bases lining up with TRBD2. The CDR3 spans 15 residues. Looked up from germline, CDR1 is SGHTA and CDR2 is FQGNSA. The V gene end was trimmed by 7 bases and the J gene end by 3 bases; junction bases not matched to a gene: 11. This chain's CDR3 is CASTPGGGWVYEQYF. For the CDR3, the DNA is TGTGCCAGCACCCCGGGGGGGGGGTGGGTCTACGAGCAGTACTTC. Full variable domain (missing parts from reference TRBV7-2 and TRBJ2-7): GAGVSQSPSNKVTEKGKDVELRCDPISGHTALYWYRQSLGQGLEFLIYFQGNSAPDKSGLPSDRFSAERTGGSVSTLTIQRTQQEDSAVYLCASTPGGGWVYEQYFGPGTRLTVT.

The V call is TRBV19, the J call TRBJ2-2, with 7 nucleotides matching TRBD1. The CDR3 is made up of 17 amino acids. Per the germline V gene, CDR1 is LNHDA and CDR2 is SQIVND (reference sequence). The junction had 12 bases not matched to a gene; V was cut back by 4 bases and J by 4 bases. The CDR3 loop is CASSRPRGGAITGELFF. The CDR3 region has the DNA TGTGCCAGTAGTAGACCACGAGGGGGCGCGATCACCGGGGAGCTGTTTTTT.

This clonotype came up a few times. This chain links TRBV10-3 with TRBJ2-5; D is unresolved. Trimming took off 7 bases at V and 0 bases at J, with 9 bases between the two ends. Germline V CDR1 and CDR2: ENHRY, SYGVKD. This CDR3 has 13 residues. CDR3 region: CAIKVDNQETQYF. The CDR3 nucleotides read TGTGCCATCAAAGTAGATAACCAAGAGACCCAGTACTTC.

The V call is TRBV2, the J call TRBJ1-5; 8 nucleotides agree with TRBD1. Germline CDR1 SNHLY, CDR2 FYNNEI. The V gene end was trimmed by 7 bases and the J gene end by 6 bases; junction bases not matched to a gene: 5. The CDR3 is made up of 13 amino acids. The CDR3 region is CASKGQGAQPQHF. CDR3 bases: TGTGCCAGCAAGGGGCAGGGGGCTCAGCCCCAGCATTTT.

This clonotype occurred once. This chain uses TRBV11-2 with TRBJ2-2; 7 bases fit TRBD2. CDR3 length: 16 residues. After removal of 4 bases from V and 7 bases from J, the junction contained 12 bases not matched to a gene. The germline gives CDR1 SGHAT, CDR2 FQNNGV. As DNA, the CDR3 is TGTGCCAGCAGCTCCTCGGACGGGAGGTTGATCGGGGAGCTGTTTTTT. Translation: CASSSSDGRLIGELFF.

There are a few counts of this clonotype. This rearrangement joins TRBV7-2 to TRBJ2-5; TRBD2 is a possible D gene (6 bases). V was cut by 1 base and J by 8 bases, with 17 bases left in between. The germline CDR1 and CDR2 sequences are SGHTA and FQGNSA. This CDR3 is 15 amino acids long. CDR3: CASSLEVWASDTQYF. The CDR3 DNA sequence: TGTGCCAGCAGCTTAGAGGTCTGGGCTAGCGATACCCAGTACTTC.

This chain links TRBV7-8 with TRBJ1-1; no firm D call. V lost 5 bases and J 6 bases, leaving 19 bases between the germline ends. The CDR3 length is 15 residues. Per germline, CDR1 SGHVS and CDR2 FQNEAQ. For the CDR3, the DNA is TGTGCCAGCAGCCCCTGGATCAATCGGTACGCTGAAGCTTTCTTT. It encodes CASSPWINRYAEAFF. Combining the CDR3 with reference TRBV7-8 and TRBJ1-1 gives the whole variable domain GAGVSQSPRYKVAKRGQDVALRCDPISGHVSLFWYQQALGQGPEFLTYFQNEAQLDKSGLPSDRFFAERPEGSVSTLKIQRTQQEDSAVYLCASSPWINRYAEAFFGQGTRLTVV.

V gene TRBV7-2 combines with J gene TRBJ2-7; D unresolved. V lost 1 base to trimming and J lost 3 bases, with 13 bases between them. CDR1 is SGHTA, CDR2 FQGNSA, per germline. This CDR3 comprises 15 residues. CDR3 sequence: CASSLGVGQLYEQYF. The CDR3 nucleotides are TGTGCCAGCAGCTTAGGGGTTGGTCAACTCTACGAGCAGTACTTC.

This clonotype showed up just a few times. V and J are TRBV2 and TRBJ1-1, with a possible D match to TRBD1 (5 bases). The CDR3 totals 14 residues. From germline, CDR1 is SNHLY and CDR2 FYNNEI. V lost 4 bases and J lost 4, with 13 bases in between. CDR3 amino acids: CASSAPRVTTEAFF. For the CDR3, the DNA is TGTGCCAGCAGTGCCCCCAGGGTTACCACTGAAGCTTTCTTT.

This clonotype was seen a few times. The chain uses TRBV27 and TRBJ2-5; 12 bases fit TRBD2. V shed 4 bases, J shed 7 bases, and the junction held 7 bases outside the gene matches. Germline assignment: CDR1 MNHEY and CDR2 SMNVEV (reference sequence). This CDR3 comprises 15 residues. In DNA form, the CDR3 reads TGTGCCAGCAGTTCCCGGACTAGCGGGGCCGGGACCCAGTACTTC. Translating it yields CASSSRTSGAGTQYF.

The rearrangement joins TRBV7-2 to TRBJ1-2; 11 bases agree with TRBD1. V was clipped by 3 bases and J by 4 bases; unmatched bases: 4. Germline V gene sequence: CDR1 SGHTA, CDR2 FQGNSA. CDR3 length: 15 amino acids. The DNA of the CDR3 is TGTGCCAGCAGCTTCGGACAGGGGGCGTTCTATGGCTACACCTTC. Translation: CASSFGQGAFYGYTF.

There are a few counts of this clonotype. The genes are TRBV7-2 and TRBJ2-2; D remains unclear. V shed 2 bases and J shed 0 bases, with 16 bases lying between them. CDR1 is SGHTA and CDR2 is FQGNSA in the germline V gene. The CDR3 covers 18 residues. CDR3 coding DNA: TGTGCCAGCAGCTTAAATTTCCCGACAAGCACGAACACCGGGGAGCTGTTTTTT. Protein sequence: CASSLNFPTSTNTGELFF.

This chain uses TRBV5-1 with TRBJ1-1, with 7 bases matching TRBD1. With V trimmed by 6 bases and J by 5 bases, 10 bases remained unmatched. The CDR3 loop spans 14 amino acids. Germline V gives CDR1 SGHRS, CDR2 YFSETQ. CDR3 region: CASTTGTAGTEAFF. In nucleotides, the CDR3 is TGCGCCAGCACCACCGGGACAGCAGGGACTGAAGCTTTCTTT.

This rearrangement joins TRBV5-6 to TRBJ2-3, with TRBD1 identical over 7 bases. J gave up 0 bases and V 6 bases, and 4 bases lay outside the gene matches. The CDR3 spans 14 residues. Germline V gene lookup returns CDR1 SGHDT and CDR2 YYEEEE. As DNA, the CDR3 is TGTGCCAGCACCACGGGACAGAGCACAGATACGCAGTATTTT. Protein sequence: CASTTGQSTDTQYF.

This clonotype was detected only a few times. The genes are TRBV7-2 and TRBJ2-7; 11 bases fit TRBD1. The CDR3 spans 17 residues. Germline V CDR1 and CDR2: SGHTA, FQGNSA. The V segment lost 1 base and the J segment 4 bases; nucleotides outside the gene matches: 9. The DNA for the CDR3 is TGTGCCAGCAGCTTAGGGACAGGGGGCTTGGGAGATTACGAGCAGTACTTC. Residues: CASSLGTGGLGDYEQYF.

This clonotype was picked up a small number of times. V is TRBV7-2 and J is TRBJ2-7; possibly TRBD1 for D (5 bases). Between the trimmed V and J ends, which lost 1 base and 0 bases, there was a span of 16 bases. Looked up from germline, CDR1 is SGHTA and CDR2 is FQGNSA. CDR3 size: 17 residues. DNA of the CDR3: TGTGCCAGCAGCTTAGGGGGCGGCAGTTCGAGCTCCTACGAGCAGTACTTC. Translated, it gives CASSLGGGSSSSYEQYF.

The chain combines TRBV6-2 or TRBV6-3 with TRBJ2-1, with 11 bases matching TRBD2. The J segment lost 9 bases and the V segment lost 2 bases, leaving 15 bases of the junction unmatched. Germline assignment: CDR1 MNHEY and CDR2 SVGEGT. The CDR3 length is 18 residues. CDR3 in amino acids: CASSYHQLAGGIGSEQFF. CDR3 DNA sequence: TGTGCCAGCAGTTACCACCAGCTAGCGGGAGGAATAGGGAGTGAGCAGTTCTTC.

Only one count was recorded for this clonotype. CDR3 protein: CATSRFLNTEAFF. DNA of the CDR3: TGTGCCACCAGCAGGTTTCTGAACACTGAAGCTTTCTTT. The chain joins TRBV15 to TRBJ1-1, with D unclear. Germline CDR1 reads LNHNV; CDR2 reads YYDKDF (reference sequence). V dropped 3 bases and J dropped 0 bases, with 5 bases sitting between them. There are 13 residues in the CDR3.

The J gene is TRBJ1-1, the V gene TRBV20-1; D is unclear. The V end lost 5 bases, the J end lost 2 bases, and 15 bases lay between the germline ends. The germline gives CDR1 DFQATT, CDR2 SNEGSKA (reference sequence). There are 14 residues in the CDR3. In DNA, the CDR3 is TGCAGTGCTCCAAGTCGCTTACTTAACACTGAAGCTTTCTTT. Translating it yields CSAPSRLLNTEAFF.